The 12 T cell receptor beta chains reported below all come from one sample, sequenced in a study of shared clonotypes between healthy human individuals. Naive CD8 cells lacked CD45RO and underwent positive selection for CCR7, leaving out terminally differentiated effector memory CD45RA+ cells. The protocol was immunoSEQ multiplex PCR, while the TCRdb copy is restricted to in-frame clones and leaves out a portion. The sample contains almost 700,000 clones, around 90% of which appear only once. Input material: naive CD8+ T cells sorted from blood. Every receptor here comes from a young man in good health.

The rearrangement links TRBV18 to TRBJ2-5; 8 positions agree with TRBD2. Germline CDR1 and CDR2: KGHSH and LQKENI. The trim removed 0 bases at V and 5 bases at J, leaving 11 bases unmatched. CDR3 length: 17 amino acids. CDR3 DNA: TGTGCCAGCTCACCACCGAGCCGGGAGGGGTTCGGGGAGACCCAGTACTTC. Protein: CASSPPSREGFGETQYF.

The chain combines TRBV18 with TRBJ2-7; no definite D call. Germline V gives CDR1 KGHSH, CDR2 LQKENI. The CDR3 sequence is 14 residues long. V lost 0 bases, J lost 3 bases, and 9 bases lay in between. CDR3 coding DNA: TGTGCCAGCTCACCACCGCTCGGCGACTACGAGCAGTACTTC. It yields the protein CASSPPLGDYEQYF.

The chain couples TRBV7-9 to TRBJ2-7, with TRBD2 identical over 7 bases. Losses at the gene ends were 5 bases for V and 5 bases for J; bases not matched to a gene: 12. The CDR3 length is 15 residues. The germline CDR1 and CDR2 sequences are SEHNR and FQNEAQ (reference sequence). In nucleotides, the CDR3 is TGTGCCAGCAGCACAAGCGGGGAAGGCGTCGACGAGCAGTACTTC. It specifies CASSTSGEGVDEQYF.

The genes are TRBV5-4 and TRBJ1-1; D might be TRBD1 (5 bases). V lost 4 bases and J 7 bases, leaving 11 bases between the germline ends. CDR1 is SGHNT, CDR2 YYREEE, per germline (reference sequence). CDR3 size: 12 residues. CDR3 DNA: TGTGCCAGCAGCGAGGACATTGATGAAGCTTTCTTT. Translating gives CASSEDIDEAFF. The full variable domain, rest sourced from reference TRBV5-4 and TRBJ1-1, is ETGVTQSPTHLIKTRGQQVTLRCSSQSGHNTVSWYQQALGQGPQFIFQYYREEENGRGNFPPRFSGLQFPNYSSELNVNALELDDSALYLCASSEDIDEAFFGQGTRLTVV.

The CDR3 DNA reads TGTGCCAGCAGCATCGACAGGGCGACTGAAGCTTTCTTT. As protein: CASSIDRATEAFF. This sequence joins TRBV7-2 and TRBJ1-1; TRBD1 agrees at 7 bases. The CDR3 extends over 13 amino acids. J gave up 5 bases and V 5 bases, and 5 bases lay outside the gene matches. CDR1 and CDR2 from the germline V gene are SGHTA and FQGNSA.

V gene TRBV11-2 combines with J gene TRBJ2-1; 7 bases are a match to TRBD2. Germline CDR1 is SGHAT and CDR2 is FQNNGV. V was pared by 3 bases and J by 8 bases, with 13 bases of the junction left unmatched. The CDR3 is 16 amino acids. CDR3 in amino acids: CASSFQTSSRSYEQFF. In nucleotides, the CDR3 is TGTGCCAGCAGCTTCCAGACTAGCAGCCGTTCCTATGAGCAGTTCTTC.

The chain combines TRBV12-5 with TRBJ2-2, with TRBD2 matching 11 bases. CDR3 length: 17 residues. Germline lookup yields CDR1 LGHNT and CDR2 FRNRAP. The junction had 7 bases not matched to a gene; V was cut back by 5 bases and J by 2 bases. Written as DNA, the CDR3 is TGTGCTAGTGGTCGAACCGGGACTAGCGGAAACACCGGGGAGCTGTTTTTT. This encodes CASGRTGTSGNTGELFF.

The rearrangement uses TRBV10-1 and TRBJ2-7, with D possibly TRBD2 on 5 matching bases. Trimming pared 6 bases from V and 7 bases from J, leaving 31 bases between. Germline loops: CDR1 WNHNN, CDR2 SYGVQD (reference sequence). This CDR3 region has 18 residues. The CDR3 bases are TGCGCCAGCAGCGACGCCCTAGCCCAGACCCAGGAGAAGAGGGAGCAGTACTTC. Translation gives CASSDALAQTQEKREQYF.

CDR3 bases: TGTGCCTGGAGCGAGACAGGGATGTCGCCCCAGCATTTT. Residues: CAWSETGMSPQHF. The rearrangement links TRBV30 to TRBJ1-5; 7 bases line up with TRBD1. V was pared by 3 bases and J by 9 bases, with 8 bases of the junction left unmatched. The CDR3 runs 13 residues. CDR1 and CDR2 from the germline V gene are GTSNPN and SVGIG (reference sequence).

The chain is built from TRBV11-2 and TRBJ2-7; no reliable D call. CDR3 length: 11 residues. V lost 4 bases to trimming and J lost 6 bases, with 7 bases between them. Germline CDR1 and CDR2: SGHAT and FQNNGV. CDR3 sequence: CASSSSLEQYF. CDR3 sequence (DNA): TGTGCCAGCAGCTCCTCCCTCGAGCAGTACTTC.

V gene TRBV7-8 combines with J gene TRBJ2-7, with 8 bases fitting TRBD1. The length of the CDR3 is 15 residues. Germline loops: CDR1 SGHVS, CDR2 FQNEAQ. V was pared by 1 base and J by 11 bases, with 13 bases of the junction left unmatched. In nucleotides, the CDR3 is TGTGCCAGCAGCTTAGGGGGACAGGTTACATTTGGGGAGTACTTC. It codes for CASSLGGQVTFGEYF.

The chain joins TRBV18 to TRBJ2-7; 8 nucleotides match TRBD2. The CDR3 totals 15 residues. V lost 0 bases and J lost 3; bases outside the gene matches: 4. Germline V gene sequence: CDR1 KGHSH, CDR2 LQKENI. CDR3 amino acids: CASSPPLAGYYEQYF. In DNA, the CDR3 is TGTGCCAGCTCACCACCATTAGCGGGGTACTACGAGCAGTACTTC.